The clone carrying this T cell receptor beta chain was counted many times. As yet, its antigen is unknown. The entry originates in a study of early T cells in non-severe SARS-CoV-2 infection. Study-level background: Sequencing targeted bulk RNA from unsorted whole blood, leaving chains unpaired.

Individual cDNA molecules each received unique molecular identifiers attached to them. TCRdb re-derived calls from the 5' RACE reads in MiXCR, one entry per CDR3 protein. The top ten hold 2.5% to 4% of the sample, which has 110,000 or so distinct CDR3 sequences, 12% seen once. Looked up from germline, CDR1 is SEHNR and CDR2 is FQNEAQ (reference sequence). CDR3 length: 16 amino acids. V was clipped by 5 bases and J by 2 bases, with 19 bases between them. Findings and limits, study-wide: The VDJdb matching leaned toward anti-spike CD8 responses and overlooked private and CD4 specificities.

The TCR was taken from an adult who was a healthcare worker with PCR-confirmed SARS-CoV-2 infection or an uninfected control (not recorded which). The specimen sequenced was whole blood. J is TRBJ2-7 and V is TRBV7-9; TRBD1 or TRBD2 may be the D gene (5 bases each). CDR3 sequence reads: CASSHPGAGVTYEQYF. The CDR3 bases are TGTGCCAGCAGCCACCCCGGGGCAGGCGTCACCTACGAGCAGTACTTC.